This TCR beta chain was recorded in a study of blood T cell repertoires in COVID-19. The overall study: The United States, Italy and Spain supplied acute and convalescent COVID-19 samples. Sample material is recorded as cDNA or gDNA derived from T cells, B-cell-depleted T cells, or PBMCs.

Authors' processing steps: How many nucleated cells were present was estimated from reference gene primer amplification. TCRdb's table, derived via immunoSEQ multiplex PCR, lists solely in-frame clones and lacks some. From that table come the V and J calls and clone size; the DNA was used to work out D and trimming. The sample has 150,000 to 200,000 clones; about 80% are singletons. V gave up 0 bases and J gave up 1 base, with 10 bases separating them. Germline CDR1 and CDR2: MNHEY and SVGEGT. The CDR3 sequence is 15 residues long. Source material: peripheral blood. The chain carries TRBV6-2 or TRBV6-3 and TRBJ2-7; tentatively, D is TRBD2 (6 bases). This TCR derives from a human donor in a cohort sampled during active COVID-19. The CDR3 loop is CASSYSIGRSYEQYF. As DNA, the CDR3 is TGTGCCAGCAGTTACTCTATCGGGAGATCCTACGAGCAGTACTTC.